The table lists the clone carrying this TCR beta chain with many counts. This record comes from a study of T-cell memory formation after mild COVID-19. From the 5' RACE reads, TCRdb called clonotypes with MiXCR, one entry per CDR3 protein. Of about 350,000 distinct CDR3 sequences in the sample, 12% to 15% were seen once. This CDR3 contains 14 residues. V was trimmed by 7 bases and J by 1 base, leaving 13 bases between them. The sequence came from a man between 18 and 29 years old who had mild COVID-19 (a few samples of this study predate the infection). Cell type and time point are not known. This chain links TRBV12-3 or TRBV12-4 with TRBJ1-1; tentatively, D is TRBD1 (6 bases). Sequencing used PBMCs or a T cell subset sorted from them (not recorded which). The CDR3 region is CASISGVENTEAFF. CDR3 nucleotides: TGTGCCAGCATCTCAGGGGTAGAGAACACTGAAGCTTTCTTT.